The TCR beta chain under discussion was sequenced for a study of response to subunit inactivated influenza vaccine (dated by TCRdb to the late 2010s). In the study overall: Deep quantitative T cell receptor repertoire profiling was used in the study to track responses to a trivalent subunit inactivated influenza vaccine. Paper-wide results and their limitations: According to the authors, only a limited number of new T cells may be recruited by each seasonal influenza vaccination.

This clonotype was detected only a few times. Its cognate antigen has yet to be identified. No clone much larger than this one lies a single base away; base qualities are absent. Trimming removed 0 bases from V and 7 bases from J, leaving 19 bases between the germline ends. Including the terminal cysteine and phenylalanine, the CDR3 comprises 16 residues. Here the CDR3 DNA is all that survives: 48 bases in frame from base 1. Via the germline V gene, CDR1 is SGHRS and CDR2 YFSETQ. Library construction relied on RT-PCR. TCRdb names Illumina HiSeq 2500 as the instrument used. TCRdb redid the processing of the public reads, applying fastp at Q25 and MiXCR, and retained in-frame beta chains. Each record represents a unique CDR3 protein, reported with the most common genes and DNA among its rows. The sample table contains roughly 700,000 distinct CDR3 sequences; only one count was recorded for approximately 13% of them. Jointly, the top ten make up approximately 7% of the sample.

Recombination connected TRBV5-1 to TRBJ1-2, with no D gene named confidently. The TCR was taken from a middle-aged man who received an inactivated influenza vaccine. Donor details come from another sample of the same person, matched by shared clones. This sample comprised PBMCs from blood, obtained 14 days before vaccination. The DNA sequence is given as TGCGCCAGCAGCTTGGAAACGAGAAGCTTAGGGTCTGGCTACACCTTC. Its protein product is CASSLETRSLGSGYTF.